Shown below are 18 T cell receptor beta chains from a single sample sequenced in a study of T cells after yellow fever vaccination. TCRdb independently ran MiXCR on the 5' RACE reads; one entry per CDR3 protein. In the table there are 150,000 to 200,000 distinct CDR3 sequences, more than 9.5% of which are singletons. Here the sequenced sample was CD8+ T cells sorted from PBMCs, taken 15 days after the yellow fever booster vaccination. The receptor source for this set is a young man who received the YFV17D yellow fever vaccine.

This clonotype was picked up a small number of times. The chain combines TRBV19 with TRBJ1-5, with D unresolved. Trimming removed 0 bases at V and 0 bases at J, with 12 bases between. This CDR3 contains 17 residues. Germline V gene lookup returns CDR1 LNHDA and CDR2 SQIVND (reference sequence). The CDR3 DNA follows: TGTGCCAGTAGTATAGATATTTGGCGGAATAGCAATCAGCCCCAGCATTTT. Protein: CASSIDIWRNSNQPQHF.

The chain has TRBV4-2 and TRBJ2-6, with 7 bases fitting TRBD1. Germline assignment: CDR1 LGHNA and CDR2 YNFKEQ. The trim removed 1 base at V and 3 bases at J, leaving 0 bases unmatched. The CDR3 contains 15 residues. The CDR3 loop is CASSQGQGGANVLTF. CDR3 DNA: TGTGCCAGCAGCCAAGGACAGGGTGGGGCCAACGTCCTGACTTTC.

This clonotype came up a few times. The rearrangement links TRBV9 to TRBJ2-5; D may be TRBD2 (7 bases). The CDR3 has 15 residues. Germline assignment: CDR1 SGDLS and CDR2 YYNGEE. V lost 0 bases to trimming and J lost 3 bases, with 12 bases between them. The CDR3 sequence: CASSVEGGVKETQYF. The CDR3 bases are TGTGCCAGCAGCGTAGAGGGGGGGGTCAAAGAGACCCAGTACTTC.

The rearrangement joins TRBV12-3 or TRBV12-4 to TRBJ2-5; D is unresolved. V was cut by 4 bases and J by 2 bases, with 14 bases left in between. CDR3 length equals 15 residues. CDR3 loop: CASSSWQTEQETQYF. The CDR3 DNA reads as TGTGCCAGCAGTTCTTGGCAGACCGAACAAGAGACCCAGTACTTC.

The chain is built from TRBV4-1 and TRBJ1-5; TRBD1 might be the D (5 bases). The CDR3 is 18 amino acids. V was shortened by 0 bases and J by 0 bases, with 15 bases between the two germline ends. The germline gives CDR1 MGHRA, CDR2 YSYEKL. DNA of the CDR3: TGCGCCAGCAGCCAAGATCTCATTCGGGGGGGTAGCAATCAGCCCCAGCATTTT. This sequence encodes CASSQDLIRGGSNQPQHF.

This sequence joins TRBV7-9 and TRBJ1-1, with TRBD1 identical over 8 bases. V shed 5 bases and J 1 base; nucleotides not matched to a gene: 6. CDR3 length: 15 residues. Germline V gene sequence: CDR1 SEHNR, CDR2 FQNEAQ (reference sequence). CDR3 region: CASSTWTGRNTEAFF. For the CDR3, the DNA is TGTGCCAGCAGCACTTGGACAGGGAGGAACACTGAAGCTTTCTTT.

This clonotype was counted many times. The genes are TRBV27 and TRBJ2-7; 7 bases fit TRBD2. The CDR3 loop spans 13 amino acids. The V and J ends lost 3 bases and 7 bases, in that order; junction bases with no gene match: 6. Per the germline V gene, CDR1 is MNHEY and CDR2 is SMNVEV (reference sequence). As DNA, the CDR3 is TGTGCCAGCAGTTTCGGGCTAGCGGAGGAGCAGTACTTC. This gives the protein CASSFGLAEEQYF.

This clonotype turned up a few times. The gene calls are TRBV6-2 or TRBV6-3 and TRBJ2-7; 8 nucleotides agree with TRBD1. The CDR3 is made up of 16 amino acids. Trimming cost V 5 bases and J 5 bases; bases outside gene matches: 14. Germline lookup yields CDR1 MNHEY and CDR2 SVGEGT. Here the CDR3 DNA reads TGTGCCAGCAGTAACCCTGGACAGGGTGAACCTAACGAGCAGTACGTC. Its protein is CASSNPGQGEPNEQYV.

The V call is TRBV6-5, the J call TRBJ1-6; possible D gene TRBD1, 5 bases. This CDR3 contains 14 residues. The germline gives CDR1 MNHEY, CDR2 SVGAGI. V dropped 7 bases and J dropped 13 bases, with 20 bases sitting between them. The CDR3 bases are TGTGCCAGCACCGAGCGGGGGACCGCCGGGCCCCTCCACTTT. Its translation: CASTERGTAGPLHF.

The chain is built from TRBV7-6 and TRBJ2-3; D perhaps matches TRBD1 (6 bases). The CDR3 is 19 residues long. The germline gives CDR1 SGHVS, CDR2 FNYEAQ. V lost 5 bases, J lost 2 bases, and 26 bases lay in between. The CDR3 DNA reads TGTGCCAGCAGCGTAGTCGGGGTCGCACCGGGACAAGCCACAGATACGCAGTATTTT. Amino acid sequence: CASSVVGVAPGQATDTQYF.

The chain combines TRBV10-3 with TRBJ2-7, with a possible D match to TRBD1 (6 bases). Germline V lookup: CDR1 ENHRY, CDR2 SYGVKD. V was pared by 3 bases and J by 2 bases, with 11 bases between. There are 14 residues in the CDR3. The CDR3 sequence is CAISDGQITYEQYF. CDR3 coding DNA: TGTGCCATCAGTGATGGACAGATCACCTACGAGCAGTACTTC.

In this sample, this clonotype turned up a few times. The CDR3 sequence is CASSYSKQGGEQYV. As DNA, the CDR3 is TGTGCCAGCAGTTACTCGAAACAGGGGGGTGAGCAGTACGTC. The chain recombines TRBV6-6 with TRBJ2-7; 8 positions match TRBD1. After removal of 0 bases from V and 7 bases from J, the junction contained 5 bases not matched to a gene. Germline V gene lookup returns CDR1 MNHNY and CDR2 SVGAGI (reference sequence). The CDR3 length is 14 residues.

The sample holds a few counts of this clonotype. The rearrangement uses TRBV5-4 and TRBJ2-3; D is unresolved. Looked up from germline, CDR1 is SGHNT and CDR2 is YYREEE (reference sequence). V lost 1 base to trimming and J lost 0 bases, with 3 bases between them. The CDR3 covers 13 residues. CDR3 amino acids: CASSLQSTDTQYF. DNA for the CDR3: TGTGCCAGCAGCTTGCAAAGCACAGATACGCAGTATTTT.

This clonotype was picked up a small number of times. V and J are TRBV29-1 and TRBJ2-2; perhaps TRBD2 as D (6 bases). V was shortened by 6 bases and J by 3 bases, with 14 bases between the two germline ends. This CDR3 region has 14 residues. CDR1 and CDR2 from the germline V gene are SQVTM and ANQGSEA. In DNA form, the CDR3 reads TGCAGCGTAACCGGGGTAGCGGACACCGGGGAGCTGTTTTTT. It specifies CSVTGVADTGELFF.

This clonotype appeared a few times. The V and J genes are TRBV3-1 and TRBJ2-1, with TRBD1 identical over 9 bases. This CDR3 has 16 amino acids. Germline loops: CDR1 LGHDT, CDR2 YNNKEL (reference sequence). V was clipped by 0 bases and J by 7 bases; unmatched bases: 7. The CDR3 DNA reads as TGTGCCAGCAGCCAAGAAATGACAGGGGGAAGGAATGAGCAGTTCTTC. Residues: CASSQEMTGGRNEQFF.

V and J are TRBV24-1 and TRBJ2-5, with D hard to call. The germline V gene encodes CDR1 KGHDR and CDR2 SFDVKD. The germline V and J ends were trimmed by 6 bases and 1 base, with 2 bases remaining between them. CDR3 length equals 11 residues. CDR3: CATSRQETQYF. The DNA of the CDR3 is TGTGCCACCAGTCGCCAAGAGACCCAGTACTTC.

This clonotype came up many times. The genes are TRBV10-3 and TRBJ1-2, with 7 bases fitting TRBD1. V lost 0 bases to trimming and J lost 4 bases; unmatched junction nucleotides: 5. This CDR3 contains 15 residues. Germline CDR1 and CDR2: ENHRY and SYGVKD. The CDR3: CAISESQGDLYGYTF. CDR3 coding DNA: TGTGCCATCAGTGAGTCCCAGGGGGACCTCTATGGCTACACCTTC.

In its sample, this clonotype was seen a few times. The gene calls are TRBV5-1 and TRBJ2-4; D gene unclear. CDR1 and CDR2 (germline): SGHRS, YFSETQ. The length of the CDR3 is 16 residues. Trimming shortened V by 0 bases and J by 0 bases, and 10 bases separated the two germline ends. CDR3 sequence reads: CASSLGSALAKNIQYF. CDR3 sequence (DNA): TGCGCCAGCAGCTTGGGTTCGGCCTTAGCCAAAAACATTCAGTACTTC.